This section outlines one TCR beta chain sequence together with its context. Antigen: not known. The data were obtained in a study of T cells in Graves' hyperthyroidism and ophthalmopathy. Overall study findings and caveats: Blood also showed most of the thyroid clonotypes that were expanded above 0.001.

RNA transcripts yielded amplified TCR beta CDR3 regions. Carried out on the TCR CDR3, a first-round RT-PCR used the HTBI primer set. Via MiXCR, TCRdb re-called the multiplex PCR reads, giving one row per CDR3 protein. The sample yields 93,000 or so distinct CDR3 sequences, around 50% seen once. Looked up from germline, CDR1 is GTSNPN and CDR2 is SVGIG (reference sequence). V dropped 5 bases and J dropped 10 bases, with 9 bases sitting between them. The CDR3 length is 11 residues. Material for sequencing was blood. The V gene is TRBV30, the J gene TRBJ1-6; D unresolved. This TCR came from a middle-aged man with Graves' hyperthyroidism. CDR3 protein: CAWALHSPLHF. The CDR3, as DNA: TGTGCCTGGGCTTTACACTCACCCCTCCACTTT. The entire variable domain, with the rest obtained from reference TRBV30 and TRBJ1-6, is as follows: SQTIHQWPATLVQPVGSPLSLECTVEGTSNPNLYWYRQAAGRGLQLLFYSVGIGQISSEVPQNLSASRPQDRQFILSSKKLLLSDSGFYLCAWALHSPLHFGNGTRLTVT.